This is a list of T cell receptor beta chains from one sample in a study of blood T cell repertoires in COVID-19. Libraries were prepared by immunoSEQ multiplex PCR; TCRdb keeps only in-frame clonotypes and omits some of them. The profile shows about 62,000 clones, 80% to 90% of them singletons. The sequenced material came from peripheral blood. The origin of the receptors is an older woman with COVID-19, enrolled during active disease. CDR3s include the opening cysteine and the closing phenylalanine or tryptophan. A D gene is named only where the DNA matches it firmly. The size field is filled for only some rows; it gives once, few, many or a size class.

D gene: NA; J gene: TRBJ1-1; clone size: few; V gene: TRBV28; CDR3 DNA: TGTGCCAGCAGTTTTAGGAACACTGAAGCTTTCTTT; CDR3 protein: CASSFRNTEAFF
D gene: TRBD2; J gene: TRBJ2-7; clone size: NA; V gene: TRBV5-1; CDR3 DNA: TGCGCCAGCAGCTTGGAGCGACTAGCGCGCGAGCAGTACTTC; CDR3 protein: CASSLERLAREQYF
D gene: TRBD1; J gene: TRBJ1-1; clone size: NA; V gene: TRBV18; CDR3 DNA: TGTGCCAGCTCATCCTCAGGGGGCACTGAAGCTTTCTTT; CDR3 protein: CASSSSGGTEAFF
D gene: TRBD1; J gene: TRBJ2-2; clone size: NA; V gene: TRBV6-6; CDR3 DNA: TGTGCCAGCAGGCGACAGGGGGAAAGTGGGGAGCTGTTTTTT; CDR3 protein: CASRRQGESGELFF
D gene: TRBD1; J gene: TRBJ2-6; clone size: NA; V gene: TRBV28; CDR3 DNA: TGTGCCAGCAGTTTATACAACCTCCTGGACAGGGACAGCTCTGGGGCCAACGTCCTGACTTTC; CDR3 protein: CASSLYNLLDRDSSGANVLTF
D gene: NA; J gene: TRBJ2-2; clone size: NA; V gene: TRBV28; CDR3 DNA: TGTGCCAGCAGTTTATTGTCTACTGCGAACACCGGGGAGCTGTTTTTT; CDR3 protein: CASSLLSTANTGELFF
D gene: TRBD2; J gene: TRBJ2-5; clone size: NA; V gene: TRBV11-2; CDR3 DNA: TGTGCCAGCAGCTCGGGACTAGCGGGAGTGGAGACCCAGTACTTC; CDR3 protein: CASSSGLAGVETQYF
D gene: TRBD1; J gene: TRBJ2-2; clone size: NA; V gene: TRBV6-1; CDR3 DNA: TGTGCCAGCAGTGAAATTAGGACAGGGGGCACCGGGGAGCTGTTTTTT; CDR3 protein: CASSEIRTGGTGELFF
D gene: TRBD1; J gene: TRBJ2-3; clone size: once; V gene: TRBV7-9; CDR3 DNA: TGTGCCAGCAGTATTATAAAGGGACAGGTCACAGATACGCAGTATTTT; CDR3 protein: CASSIIKGQVTDTQYF
D gene: NA; J gene: TRBJ2-5; clone size: NA; V gene: TRBV10-3; CDR3 DNA: TGTGCCATCAGTGAGTCGACGCAGAAGGGGGAGACCCAGTACTTC; CDR3 protein: CAISESTQKGETQYF
D gene: NA; J gene: TRBJ2-7; clone size: NA; V gene: TRBV4-3; CDR3 DNA: TGCGCCAGCAGCCAAGATAAGAACATCCCCACAACAGCCTACGAGCAGTACTTC; CDR3 protein: CASSQDKNIPTTAYEQYF
D gene: NA; J gene: TRBJ2-1; clone size: NA; V gene: TRBV5-1; CDR3 DNA: TGCGCCAGCAGCTTGGAGAGGGAGCAGTTCTTC; CDR3 protein: CASSLEREQFF
D gene: NA; J gene: TRBJ1-3; clone size: NA; V gene: TRBV5-1; CDR3 DNA: TGCGCCAGCAGCGGGGGACCACAGGGAATTTCTGGAAACACCATATATTTT; CDR3 protein: CASSGGPQGISGNTIYF
D gene: TRBD1; J gene: TRBJ1-1; clone size: NA; V gene: TRBV9; CDR3 DNA: TGTGCCAGCAGCCCCCAGACAGGGGGACTTGAAGCTTTCTTT; CDR3 protein: CASSPQTGGLEAFF
D gene: NA; J gene: TRBJ2-1; clone size: NA; V gene: TRBV19; CDR3 DNA: TGTGCCAGTAGTATAAATAGAAACAATGAGCAGTTCTTC; CDR3 protein: CASSINRNNEQFF
D gene: NA; J gene: TRBJ1-1; clone size: NA; V gene: TRBV11-3; CDR3 DNA: TGTGCCAGCAGCTGGAGCAGGGGTATGAACACTGAAGCTTTCTTT; CDR3 protein: CASSWSRGMNTEAFF